This T cell receptor (beta chain) was recovered during a study of T cells in Graves' hyperthyroidism and ophthalmopathy. This clonotype appeared many times. The CDR3 extends over 15 amino acids. Germline V lookup: CDR1 MDHEN, CDR2 SYDVKM. The V end lost 5 bases, the J end lost 1 base, and 14 bases lay between the germline ends. Using RNA transcripts as the source, TCR beta CDR3 regions were amplified. Initially, a first-round RT-PCR of the TCR CDR3 employed the HTBI primer set. MiXCR, run by TCRdb on the multiplex PCR reads, gives a single entry per CDR3 protein. Of roughly 180,000 distinct CDR3 sequences listed, 9.4% are singletons.

This rearrangement joins TRBV28 to TRBJ1-1, with D maybe TRBD1 (6 bases). Sequenced material: blood. The source is a woman aged 18-30 years with Graves' hyperthyroidism that later progressed to Graves' ophthalmopathy. In nucleotides, the CDR3 is TGTGCCAGCAGTCGAGTGACAGGAGCGAACACTGAAGCTTTCTTT. Protein: CASSRVTGANTEAFF.